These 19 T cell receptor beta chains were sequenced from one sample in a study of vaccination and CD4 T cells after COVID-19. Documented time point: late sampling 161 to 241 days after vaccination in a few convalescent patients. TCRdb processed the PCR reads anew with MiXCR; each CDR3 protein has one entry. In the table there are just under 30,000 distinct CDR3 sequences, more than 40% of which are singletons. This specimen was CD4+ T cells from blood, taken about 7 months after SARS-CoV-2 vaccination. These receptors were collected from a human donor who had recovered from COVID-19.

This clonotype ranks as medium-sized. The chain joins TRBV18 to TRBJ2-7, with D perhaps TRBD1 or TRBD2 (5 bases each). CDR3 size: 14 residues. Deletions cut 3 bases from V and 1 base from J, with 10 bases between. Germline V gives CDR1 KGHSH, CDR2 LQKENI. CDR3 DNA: TGTGCCAGCTCACCCGGGACGGAATCCTACGAGCAGTACTTC. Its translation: CASSPGTESYEQYF.

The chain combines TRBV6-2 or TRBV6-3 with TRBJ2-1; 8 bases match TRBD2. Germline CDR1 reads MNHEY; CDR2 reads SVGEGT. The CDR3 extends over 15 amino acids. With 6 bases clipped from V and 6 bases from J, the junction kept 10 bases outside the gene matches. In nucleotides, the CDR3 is TGTGCCAGCAGCCATGAGATAGCGGGATCCAATGAGCAGTTCTTC. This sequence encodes CASSHEIAGSNEQFF.

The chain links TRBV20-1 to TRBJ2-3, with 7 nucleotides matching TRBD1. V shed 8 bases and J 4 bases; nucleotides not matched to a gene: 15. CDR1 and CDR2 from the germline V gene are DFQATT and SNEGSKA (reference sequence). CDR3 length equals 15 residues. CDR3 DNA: TGCAGTTTTAACAGGGGATGGGCTGAGGCAGATACGCAGTATTTT. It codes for CSFNRGWAEADTQYF.

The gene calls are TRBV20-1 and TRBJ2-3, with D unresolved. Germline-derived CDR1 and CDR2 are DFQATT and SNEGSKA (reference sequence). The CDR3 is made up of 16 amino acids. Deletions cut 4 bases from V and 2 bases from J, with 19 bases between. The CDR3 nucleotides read TGCAGTGCTAACCGACCCCGAGACCAAGCCACAGATACGCAGTATTTT. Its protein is CSANRPRDQATDTQYF.

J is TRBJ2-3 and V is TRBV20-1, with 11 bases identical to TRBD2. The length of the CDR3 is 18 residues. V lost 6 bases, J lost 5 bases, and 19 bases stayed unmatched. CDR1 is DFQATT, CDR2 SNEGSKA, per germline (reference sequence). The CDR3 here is CSANGLAGPRSMEDTQYF. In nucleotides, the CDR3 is TGCAGTGCGAACGGACTAGCGGGTCCCCGGTCGATGGAAGATACGCAGTATTTT.

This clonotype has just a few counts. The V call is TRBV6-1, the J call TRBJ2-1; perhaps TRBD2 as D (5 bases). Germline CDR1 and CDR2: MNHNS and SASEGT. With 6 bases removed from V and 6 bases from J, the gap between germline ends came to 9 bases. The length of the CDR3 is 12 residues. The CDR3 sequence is CASSRTSNEQFF. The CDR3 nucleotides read TGTGCCAGCAGCCGAACTAGCAATGAGCAGTTCTTC.

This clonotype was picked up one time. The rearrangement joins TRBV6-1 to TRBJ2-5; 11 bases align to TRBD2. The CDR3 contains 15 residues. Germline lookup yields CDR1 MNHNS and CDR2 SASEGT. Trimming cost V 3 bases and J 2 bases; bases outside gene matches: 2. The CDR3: CASSEVAGGQETQYF. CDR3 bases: TGTGCCAGCAGTGAGGTAGCGGGAGGGCAAGAGACCCAGTACTTC.

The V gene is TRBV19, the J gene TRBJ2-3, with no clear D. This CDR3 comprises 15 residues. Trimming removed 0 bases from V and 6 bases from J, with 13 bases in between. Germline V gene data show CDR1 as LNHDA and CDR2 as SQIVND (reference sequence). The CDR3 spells CASSIDHAEMDTQYF. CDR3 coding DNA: TGTGCCAGTAGTATAGATCATGCGGAAATGGATACGCAGTATTTT. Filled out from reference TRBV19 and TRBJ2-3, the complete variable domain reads DGGITQSPKYLFRKEGQNVTLSCEQNLNHDAMYWYRQDPGQGLRLIYYSQIVNDFQKGDIAEGYSVSREKKESFPLTVTSAQKNPTAFYLCASSIDHAEMDTQYFGPGTRLTVL.

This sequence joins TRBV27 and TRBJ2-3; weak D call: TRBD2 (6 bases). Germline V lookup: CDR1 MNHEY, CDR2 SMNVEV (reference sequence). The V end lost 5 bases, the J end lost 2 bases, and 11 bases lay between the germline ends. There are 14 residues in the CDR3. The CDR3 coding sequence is TGTGCCAGCAGTCCAATAGCGGACACAGATACGCAGTATTTT. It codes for CASSPIADTDTQYF.

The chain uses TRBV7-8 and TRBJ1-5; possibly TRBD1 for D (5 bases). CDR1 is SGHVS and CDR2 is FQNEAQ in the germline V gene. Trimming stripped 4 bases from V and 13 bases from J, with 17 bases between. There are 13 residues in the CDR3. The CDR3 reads CASSSRRDGRQHF. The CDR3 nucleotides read TGTGCCAGCAGCTCCCGACGGGACGGCCGGCAGCATTTT.

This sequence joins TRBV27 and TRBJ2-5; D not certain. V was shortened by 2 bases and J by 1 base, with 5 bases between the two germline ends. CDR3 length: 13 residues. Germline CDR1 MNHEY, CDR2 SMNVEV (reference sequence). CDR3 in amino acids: CASSLGFQETQYF. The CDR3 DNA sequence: TGTGCCAGCAGTTTAGGGTTCCAAGAGACCCAGTACTTC.

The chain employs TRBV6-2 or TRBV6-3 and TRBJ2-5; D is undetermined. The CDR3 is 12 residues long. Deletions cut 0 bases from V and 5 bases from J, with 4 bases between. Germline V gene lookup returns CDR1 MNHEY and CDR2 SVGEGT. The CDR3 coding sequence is TGTGCCAGCAGTTACTCTTCCGAGACCCAGTACTTC. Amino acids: CASSYSSETQYF.

The CDR3 protein is CASSLDWNTGELFF. CDR3 coding DNA: TGTGCCAGCAGCTTGGACTGGAACACCGGGGAGCTGTTTTTT. The chain is built from TRBV7-3 and TRBJ2-2, with D possibly being TRBD2 (5 bases). The CDR3 is 14 residues long. Germline V CDR1 and CDR2: SGHTA, FQGTGA. V lost 3 bases and J lost 1, with 6 bases in between.

CDR3 sequence (DNA): TGTGCCAGCAGGCCGGGGACGGCAACTAACTATGGCTACACCTTC. Translation gives CASRPGTATNYGYTF. The chain combines TRBV12-3 or TRBV12-4 with TRBJ1-2; possible D gene TRBD1, 5 bases. CDR3 size: 15 residues. Trimming left V 6 bases short and J 0 bases short, with 14 bases between.

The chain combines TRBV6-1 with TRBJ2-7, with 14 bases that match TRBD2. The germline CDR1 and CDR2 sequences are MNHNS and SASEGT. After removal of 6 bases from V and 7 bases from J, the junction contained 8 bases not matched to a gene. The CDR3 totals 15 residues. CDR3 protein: CASSMGLAGVNEQYF. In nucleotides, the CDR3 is TGTGCCAGCAGCATGGGACTAGCGGGAGTTAATGAGCAGTACTTC.

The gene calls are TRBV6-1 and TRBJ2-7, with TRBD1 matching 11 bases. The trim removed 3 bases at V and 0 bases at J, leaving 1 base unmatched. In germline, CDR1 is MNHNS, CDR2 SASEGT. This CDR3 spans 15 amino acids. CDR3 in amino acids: CASSEGTGGSYEQYF. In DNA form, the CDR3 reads TGTGCCAGCAGTGAGGGGACAGGGGGCTCCTACGAGCAGTACTTC.

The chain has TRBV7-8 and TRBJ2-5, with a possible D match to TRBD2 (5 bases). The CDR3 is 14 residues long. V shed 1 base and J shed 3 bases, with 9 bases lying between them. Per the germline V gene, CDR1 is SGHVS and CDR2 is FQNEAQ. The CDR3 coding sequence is TGTGCCAGCAGCTTAGTAGCGAATAAAGAGACCCAGTACTTC. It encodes CASSLVANKETQYF. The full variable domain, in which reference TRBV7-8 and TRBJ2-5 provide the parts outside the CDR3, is GAGVSQSPRYKVAKRGQDVALRCDPISGHVSLFWYQQALGQGPEFLTYFQNEAQLDKSGLPSDRFFAERPEGSVSTLKIQRTQQEDSAVYLCASSLVANKETQYFGPGTRLLVL.

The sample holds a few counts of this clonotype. CDR3 nucleotide sequence: TGTGCCAGCAAGGACAGTACGTTTTATGGCTACACCTTC. It is translated as CASKDSTFYGYTF. The gene calls are TRBV6-1 and TRBJ1-2; D is possibly TRBD1 (6 bases). The germline CDR1 and CDR2 sequences are MNHNS and SASEGT. Trimming stripped 7 bases from V and 5 bases from J, with 14 bases between. The CDR3 loop spans 13 amino acids.

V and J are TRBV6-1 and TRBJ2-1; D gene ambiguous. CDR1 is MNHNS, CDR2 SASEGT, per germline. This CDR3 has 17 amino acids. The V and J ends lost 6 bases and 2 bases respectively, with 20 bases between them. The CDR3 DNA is TGTGCCAGCAGGGGTTCTCAGGCGAGAAAAACCTACAATGAGCAGTTCTTC. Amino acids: CASRGSQARKTYNEQFF.